Listed here are 2 T cell receptor beta chains from one sample, sequenced in a study of cytomegalovirus exposure and HLA in healthy donors. It was with 60 Vbeta and 13 Jbeta primers that the PCR ran. The repertoire was sequenced with immunoSEQ multiplex PCR; TCRdb's copy has only in-frame clones and lacks some. The data contain a few hundred thousand clones, around 80% of them singletons. Sequenced: PBMCs. These receptors were collected from a girl aged 2 to 9 in good health and CMV-seronegative.

The chain uses TRBV5-5 and TRBJ1-2; D gene ambiguous. The V end was cut by 0 bases, the J end by 1 base, with 4 bases between. The CDR3 runs to 13 residues. The germline V gene has CDR1 SGHKS and CDR2 YYEKEE (reference sequence). This chain's CDR3 is CASSLDSNYGYTF. In DNA, the CDR3 is TGTGCCAGCAGCTTGGACAGTAACTATGGCTACACCTTC.

The V gene is TRBV19, the J gene TRBJ1-4; D remains ambiguous. The V end lost 8 bases, the J end lost 2 bases, and 15 bases lay between the germline ends. The CDR3 is made up of 15 amino acids. Germline CDR1 reads LNHDA; CDR2 reads SQIVND (reference sequence). The CDR3 spells CASGKRHGTNEKLFF. As DNA, the CDR3 is TGTGCCAGTGGAAAGCGGCATGGGACTAATGAAAAACTGTTTTTT.